This T cell receptor (beta chain) was identified in a study of shared clonotypes between healthy human individuals. Study summary: Three CD4 naive, three CD4 memory, two CD8 naive and one CD8 memory plate were used per donor.

Per germline, CDR1 SGHVS and CDR2 FNYEAQ. V shed 2 bases and J 1 base; nucleotides not matched to a gene: 10. The CDR3 totals 17 residues. The study enrolled healthy HIV-negative adults without recent acute infections or vaccinations as donors. Into CD45RA+ naive and CD45RA-negative memory subsets, the CD4+ cells were split. The authors ran the assay at deep level. Produced via immunoSEQ multiplex PCR; TCRdb's table is partial and in-frame only. The sample lists some 1.1 million clones; approximately 75% were seen once. The V gene is TRBV7-6, the J gene TRBJ1-1; 7 bases fit TRBD1. The sequencing input was memory CD4+ T cells from PBMCs. Subset reported: CD45RA-negative fraction. The source of this sequence is a man younger than 35 in good health. Some clones in this sample may be carry-over from other donors' samples. In DNA form, the CDR3 reads TGTGCCAGCAGCTTACTGCCTCCGACAGGGACGAACACTGAAGCTTTCTTT. Residues: CASSLLPPTGTNTEAFF. Full variable domain (outside the CDR3, taken from reference TRBV7-6 and TRBJ1-1): GAGVSQSPRYKVTKRGQDVALRCDPISGHVSLYWYRQALGQGPEFLTYFNYEAQQDKSGLPNDRFSAERPEGSISTLTIQRTEQRDSAMYRCASSLLPPTGTNTEAFFGQGTRLTVV.